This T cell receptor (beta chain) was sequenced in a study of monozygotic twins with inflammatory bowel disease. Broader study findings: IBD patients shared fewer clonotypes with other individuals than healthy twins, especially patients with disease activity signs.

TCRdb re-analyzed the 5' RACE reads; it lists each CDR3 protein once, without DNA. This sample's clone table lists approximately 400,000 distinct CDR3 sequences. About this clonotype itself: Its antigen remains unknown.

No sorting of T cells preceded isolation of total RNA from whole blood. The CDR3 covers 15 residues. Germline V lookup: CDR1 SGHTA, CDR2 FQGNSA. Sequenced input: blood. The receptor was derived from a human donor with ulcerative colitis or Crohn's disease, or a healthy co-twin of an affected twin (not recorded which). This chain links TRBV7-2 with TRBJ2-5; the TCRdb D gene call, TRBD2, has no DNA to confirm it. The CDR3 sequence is CASSLGGGGKETQYF.